The 25 T cell receptor beta chains below were found in one sample sequenced in a study of shared clonotypes between healthy human individuals. The method was immunoSEQ multiplex PCR; TCRdb's version includes in-frame clones alone and lacks a portion of them. This sample has more than 2 million clones, with around 95% found just once. Input material: naive CD4+ T cells sorted from blood. Specified subset: CD45RA+ positively selected. These receptors were taken from a man younger than 35 in good health.

This clone appeared a single time. The gene calls are TRBV27 and TRBJ2-1; D is undetermined. The V and J ends lost 4 bases and 6 bases respectively, with 4 bases between them. From germline, CDR1 is MNHEY and CDR2 SMNVEV (reference sequence). The CDR3 is made up of 11 amino acids. CDR3 nucleotides: TGTGCCAGCAGTTACCTCAATGAGCAGTTCTTC. Amino acids: CASSYLNEQFF.

This sequence joins TRBV5-1 and TRBJ1-6; tentative D call: TRBD1 (6 bases). Germline lookup yields CDR1 SGHRS and CDR2 YFSETQ. Trimming removed 4 bases at V and 7 bases at J, with 15 bases between. The CDR3 totals 15 residues. The CDR3 nucleotides read TGCGCCAGCAGCCGACTTGGGCAGGGGAATTCACCCCTCCACTTT. Translation gives CASSRLGQGNSPLHF. Full variable domain (outside the CDR3, taken from reference TRBV5-1 and TRBJ1-6): KAGVTQTPRYLIKTRGQQVTLSCSPISGHRSVSWYQQTPGQGLQFLFEYFSETQRNKGNFPGRFSGRQFSNSRSEMNVSTLELGDSALYLCASSRLGQGNSPLHFGNGTRLTVT.

J is TRBJ2-1 and V is TRBV25-1, with D possibly matching TRBD1 (5 bases). Trimming pared 0 bases from V and 5 bases from J, leaving 17 bases between. This CDR3 region has 17 residues. Per germline, CDR1 MGHDK and CDR2 SYGVNS. DNA for the CDR3: TGTGCCAGCAGTGAATATGAAGGGGCCCCTAAAGACAATGAGCAGTTCTTC. The encoded protein is CASSEYEGAPKDNEQFF.

The chain combines TRBV27 with TRBJ2-2; possible D gene TRBD1, 6 bases. Germline assignment: CDR1 MNHEY and CDR2 SMNVEV (reference sequence). Trimming shortened V by 6 bases and J by 1 base, and 9 bases separated the two germline ends. CDR3 size: 14 residues. The CDR3 nucleotides read TGTGCCAGCAGCCGGGGACAGAACACCGGGGAGCTGTTTTTT. Translation: CASSRGQNTGELFF.

J is TRBJ2-1 and V is TRBV7-9; 7 nucleotides line up with TRBD1. In germline, CDR1 is SEHNR, CDR2 FQNEAQ (reference sequence). The J segment lost 3 bases and the V segment lost 5 bases, leaving 7 bases of the junction unmatched. This CDR3 contains 15 residues. The CDR3 region has the DNA TGTGCCAGCAGCAGACAGGGCGGAGTCTACAATGAGCAGTTCTTC. Translation: CASSRQGGVYNEQFF.

This rearrangement joins TRBV11-2 to TRBJ1-2; 7 bases map to TRBD1. V lost 1 base to trimming and J lost 4 bases; unmatched junction nucleotides: 9. The length of the CDR3 is 16 residues. Germline V gene sequence: CDR1 SGHAT, CDR2 FQNNGV. This chain's CDR3 is CASSLGRSGQIYGYTF. CDR3 nucleotide sequence: TGTGCCAGCAGCTTAGGGAGATCGGGACAGATCTATGGCTACACCTTC.

The chain links TRBV6-5 to TRBJ2-7; 8 bases align to TRBD2. The CDR3 sequence is 15 residues long. Trimming cost V 2 bases and J 0 bases; bases outside gene matches: 3. Germline V gives CDR1 MNHEY, CDR2 SVGAGI. CDR3 region: CASSYPGTSSYEQYF. CDR3 DNA sequence: TGTGCCAGCAGTTACCCCGGGACTAGCTCCTACGAGCAGTACTTC.

In regard to this clone: Additional DNA sequences in this sample encode the identical CDR3. The chain links TRBV2 to TRBJ2-7; D unresolved. Between the trimmed V and J ends, which lost 4 bases and 4 bases, there was a span of 5 bases. The CDR3 consists of 11 residues. Germline CDR1 and CDR2: SNHLY and FYNNEI. The CDR3 DNA is TGTGCCAGCAGTGTCGGGTACGAGCAGTACTTC. It codes for CASSVGYEQYF.

The chain combines TRBV6-1 with TRBJ1-3, with a possible D match to TRBD1 (5 bases). This CDR3 contains 15 residues. CDR1 is MNHNS and CDR2 is SASEGT in the germline V gene. The germline V and J ends were trimmed by 6 bases and 3 bases, with 15 bases remaining between them. CDR3 nucleotides: TGTGCCAGCAGAGACGACAGACCCCTTGGAAACACCATATATTTT. This encodes CASRDDRPLGNTIYF.

This chain joins TRBV6-1 and TRBJ1-4; 7 bases are a match to TRBD1. The CDR3 spans 14 residues. V shed 6 bases and J 6 bases; nucleotides not matched to a gene: 7. The V gene's germline CDR1 is MNHNS and CDR2 SASEGT. Here the CDR3 reads CASSWTGADEKLFF. DNA of the CDR3: TGTGCCAGCAGCTGGACAGGCGCTGATGAAAAACTGTTTTTT.

The CDR3 reads CASSHIYEQYF. Written as DNA, the CDR3 is TGTGCCAGCAGTCACATTTACGAGCAGTACTTC. The rearrangement uses TRBV6-6 and TRBJ2-7, with D unresolved. Germline lookup yields CDR1 MNHNY and CDR2 SVGAGI (reference sequence). Deletions cut 5 bases from V and 4 bases from J, with 6 bases between. The CDR3 has 11 residues.

The chain recombines TRBV7-9 with TRBJ2-7; a weak D match, TRBD2 (7 bases). This CDR3 has 16 residues. Trimming stripped 4 bases from V and 4 bases from J, with 20 bases between. CDR1 is SEHNR, CDR2 FQNEAQ, per germline (reference sequence). The DNA for the CDR3 is TGTGCCAGCAGCTCAAACGTGCGGACAGCGGGATACGAGCAGTACTTC. This codes for CASSSNVRTAGYEQYF.

This clone occurred once. This rearrangement joins TRBV9 to TRBJ2-7; D possibly corresponds to TRBD1 (5 bases). V lost 3 bases to trimming and J lost 7 bases, with 20 bases between them. There are 15 residues in the CDR3. Germline CDR1 reads SGDLS; CDR2 reads YYNGEE. The CDR3 sequence: CASSATAGSFREQYF. CDR3 coding DNA: TGTGCCAGCAGCGCGACAGCTGGATCCTTCAGGGAGCAGTACTTC. Variable domain in full (rest from reference TRBV9 and TRBJ2-7): DSGVTQTPKHLITATGQRVTLRCSPRSGDLSVYWYQQSLDQGLQFLIQYYNGEERAKGNILERFSAQQFPDLHSELNLSSLELGDSALYFCASSATAGSFREQYFGPGTRLTVT.

The chain recombines TRBV27 with TRBJ1-5; 9 positions match TRBD1. Trimming removed 3 bases from V and 5 bases from J; junction bases left unmatched: 5. Looked up from germline, CDR1 is MNHEY and CDR2 is SMNVEV (reference sequence). This CDR3 has 15 residues. The CDR3 sequence: CASSLTGGSHQPQHF. CDR3 coding DNA: TGTGCCAGCAGTTTGACAGGGGGTAGTCATCAGCCCCAGCATTTT.

The chain combines TRBV6-1 with TRBJ2-7; 7 nucleotides line up with TRBD1. Losses at the gene ends were 2 bases for V and 5 bases for J; bases not matched to a gene: 9. The CDR3 loop spans 15 amino acids. From germline, CDR1 is MNHNS and CDR2 SASEGT. The CDR3 loop is CASSEPSYRGNEQYF. CDR3 in DNA: TGTGCCAGCAGTGAACCCTCCTACAGGGGCAACGAGCAGTACTTC.

The DNA for the CDR3 is TGTGCCAGCAGCTTAGTACGAGGGTATAGCACAGATACGCAGTATTTT. It codes for CASSLVRGYSTDTQYF. The chain is built from TRBV7-2 and TRBJ2-3, with D perhaps TRBD2 (5 bases). The V end lost 1 base, the J end lost 0 bases, and 11 bases lay between the germline ends. Looked up from germline, CDR1 is SGHTA and CDR2 is FQGNSA. The CDR3 covers 16 residues.

The gene calls are TRBV5-6 and TRBJ2-2; D is possibly TRBD1 (6 bases). The CDR3 has 15 amino acids. Germline-derived CDR1 and CDR2 are SGHDT and YYEEEE. Trimming removed 1 base at V and 4 bases at J, with 11 bases between. The CDR3 region is CASSLWGRGTGELFF. The CDR3 nucleotides read TGTGCCAGCAGCTTGTGGGGCAGGGGCACCGGGGAGCTGTTTTTT.

The chain has TRBV18 and TRBJ2-5; 11 nucleotides line up with TRBD2. The CDR3 has 15 residues. The junction had 6 bases not matched to a gene; V was cut back by 4 bases and J by 5 bases. CDR1 is KGHSH, CDR2 LQKENI, per germline. Here the CDR3 reads CASSQGTSGGETQYF. The CDR3 DNA reads TGTGCCAGCTCACAGGGGACTAGCGGTGGGGAGACCCAGTACTTC.

The chain links TRBV4-1 to TRBJ1-6, with D uncertain. The CDR3 has 15 residues. From germline, CDR1 is MGHRA and CDR2 YSYEKL. Trimming shortened V by 0 bases and J by 1 base, and 4 bases separated the two germline ends. The CDR3 nucleotides read TGCGCCAGCAGCCAAGAACAGTCCTATAATTCACCCCTCCACTTT. It specifies CASSQEQSYNSPLHF.

About this clone itself: The same CDR3 also results from other DNA sequences found in this sample. The gene calls are TRBV6-5 and TRBJ2-6; D gene uncertain. Per germline, CDR1 MNHEY and CDR2 SVGAGI. This CDR3 is 14 amino acids long. The V end lost 2 bases, the J end lost 1 base, and 3 bases lay between the germline ends. DNA of the CDR3: TGTGCCAGCAGTTACCTGTCTGGGGCCAACGTCCTGACTTTC. Translated: CASSYLSGANVLTF.

The chain links TRBV7-9 to TRBJ1-6; tentatively, D is TRBD1 (5 bases). V was pared by 5 bases and J by 0 bases, with 14 bases between. CDR3 length equals 17 residues. Germline V CDR1 and CDR2: SEHNR, FQNEAQ (reference sequence). CDR3 in DNA: TGTGCCAGCAGCATGGGCTTTGGGGGCTCCTATAATTCACCCCTCCACTTT. Translating it yields CASSMGFGGSYNSPLHF.

The chain couples TRBV29-1 to TRBJ1-4; the match to TRBD1 covers 8 bases. The V gene end was trimmed by 0 bases and the J gene end by 7 bases; junction bases not matched to a gene: 7. Germline CDR1 reads SQVTM; CDR2 reads ANQGSEA. The CDR3 extends over 15 amino acids. CDR3 protein: CSVEDPAGGGEKLFF. For the CDR3, the DNA is TGCAGCGTTGAAGATCCCGCAGGGGGCGGTGAAAAACTGTTTTTT.

The rearrangement links TRBV4-2 to TRBJ1-6; 10 bases map to TRBD1. Losses at the gene ends were 5 bases for V and 9 bases for J; bases not matched to a gene: 7. CDR1 is LGHNA, CDR2 YNFKEQ, per germline. This CDR3 region has 15 residues. CDR3 amino acids: CASSERTGGISPLHF. In DNA, the CDR3 is TGTGCCAGCAGCGAGAGGACAGGGGGGATTTCACCCCTCCACTTT.

The chain carries TRBV6-1 and TRBJ1-5; weak D call: TRBD1 (5 bases). The germline gives CDR1 MNHNS, CDR2 SASEGT. V was shortened by 7 bases and J by 1 base, with 14 bases between the two germline ends. The length of the CDR3 is 15 residues. CDR3: CASTPDISSNQPQHF. The CDR3 nucleotides are TGTGCCAGCACGCCGGACATCTCGAGCAATCAGCCCCAGCATTTT.

This clone is a singleton in its sample. The gene calls are TRBV28 and TRBJ2-5; D gene uncertain. Germline V gene lookup returns CDR1 MDHEN and CDR2 SYDVKM. The CDR3 runs to 15 residues. The ends were cut back, 4 bases at V and 1 base at J, with 13 bases in the middle. CDR3 DNA sequence: TGTGCCAGCAGTTCCCCCCCCGACGGCCAAGAGACCCAGTACTTC. Protein sequence: CASSSPPDGQETQYF.